The clone carrying this T cell receptor (beta chain) came up many times. Construction of the TCRbeta library involved unique molecular identifiers. TCRdb analysed the PCR reads with MiXCR anew, one entry per CDR3 protein. The data contain about 610,000 distinct CDR3 sequences, about 11% of them singletons. There are 12 residues in the CDR3. Germline assignment: CDR1 LGHNA and CDR2 YNFKEQ. Trimming pared 2 bases from V and 2 bases from J, leaving 3 bases between. This entry comes from a study of T-cell reconstitution after alpha-beta-depleted transplantation in children. The V and J genes are TRBV4-2 and TRBJ2-5; D ambiguous. The input for sequencing was PBMCs from the stem cell graft donor, taken from the stem cell graft. This clonotype was obtained from a human donor who donated a stem cell graft to a child with acute myeloid leukemia. CDR3 loop: CASSQPQETQYF. The CDR3 DNA reads TGTGCCAGCAGCCAACCACAAGAGACCCAGTACTTC.